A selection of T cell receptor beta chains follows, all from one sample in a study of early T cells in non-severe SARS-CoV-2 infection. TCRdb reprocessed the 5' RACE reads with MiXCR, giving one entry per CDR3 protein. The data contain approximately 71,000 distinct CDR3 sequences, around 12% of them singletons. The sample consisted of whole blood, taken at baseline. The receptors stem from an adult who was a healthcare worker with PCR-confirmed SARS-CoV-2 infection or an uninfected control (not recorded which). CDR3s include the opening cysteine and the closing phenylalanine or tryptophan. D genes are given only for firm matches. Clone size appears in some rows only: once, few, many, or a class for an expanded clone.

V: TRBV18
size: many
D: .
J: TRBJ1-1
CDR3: CASSPRKEEAFF
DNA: TGTGCCAGCTCACCACGTAAGGAAGAAGCTTTCTTT

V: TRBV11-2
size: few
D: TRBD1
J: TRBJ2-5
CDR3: CASSFTRGLETQYF
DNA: TGTGCCAGCAGCTTTACGAGGGGGCTAGAGACCCAGTACTTC

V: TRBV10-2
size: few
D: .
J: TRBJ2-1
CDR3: CAAAESSYNEQFF
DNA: TGCGCCGCCGCGGAATCCTCCTACAATGAGCAGTTCTTC

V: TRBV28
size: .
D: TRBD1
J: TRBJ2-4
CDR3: CASSQTTGFKNIQYF
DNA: TGTGCCAGCAGTCAAACGACAGGGTTCAAAAACATTCAGTACTTC

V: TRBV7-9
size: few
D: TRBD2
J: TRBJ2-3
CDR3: CASSLAMTSGGDTQYF
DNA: TGTGCCAGCAGCTTAGCGATGACTAGCGGGGGAGATACGCAGTATTTT

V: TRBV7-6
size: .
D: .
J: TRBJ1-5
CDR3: CASSLLSNQPQHF
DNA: TGTGCCAGCAGCTTACTCAGCAATCAGCCCCAGCATTTT

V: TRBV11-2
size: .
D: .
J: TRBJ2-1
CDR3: CASSFQGPKYNEQFF
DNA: TGTGCCAGCAGCTTCCAAGGCCCCAAGTACAATGAGCAGTTCTTC

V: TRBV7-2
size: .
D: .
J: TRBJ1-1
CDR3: CASSLGYGGNTEAFF
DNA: TGTGCCAGCAGCTTAGGATACGGGGGGAACACTGAAGCTTTCTTT

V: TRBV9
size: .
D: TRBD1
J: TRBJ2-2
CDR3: CASSTRTGQGGELFF
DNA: TGTGCCAGCAGCACAAGGACAGGGCAGGGCGGGGAGCTGTTTTTT

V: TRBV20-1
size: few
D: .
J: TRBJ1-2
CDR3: CSAGSAAYGYTF
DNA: TGCAGTGCTGGATCGGCAGCCTATGGCTACACCTTC

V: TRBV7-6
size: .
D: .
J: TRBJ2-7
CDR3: CASSVYGYRDEQYF
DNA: TGTGCCAGCAGCGTCTATGGGTACCGTGACGAGCAGTACTTC

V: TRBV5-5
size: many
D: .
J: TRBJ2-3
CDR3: CASSFPADTQYF
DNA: TGTGCCAGCAGCTTTCCCGCAGATACGCAGTATTTT

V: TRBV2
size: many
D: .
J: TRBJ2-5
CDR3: CASSDQETQYF
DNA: TGTGCCAGCAGTGACCAGGAGACCCAGTACTTC

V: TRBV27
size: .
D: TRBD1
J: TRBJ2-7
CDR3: CASSLRGQSPTEQYF
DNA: TGTGCCAGCAGTTTAAGGGGACAGAGCCCAACCGAGCAGTACTTC

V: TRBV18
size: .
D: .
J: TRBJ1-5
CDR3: CASSPMGDSNQPQHF
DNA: TGTGCCAGCTCACCAATGGGGGATAGCAATCAGCCCCAGCATTTT

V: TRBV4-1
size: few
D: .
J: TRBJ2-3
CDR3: CASSQVSGADTQYF
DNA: TGCGCCAGCAGCCAAGTGTCCGGGGCAGATACGCAGTATTTT

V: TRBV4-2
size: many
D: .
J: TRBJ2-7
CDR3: CASSQVAQNSYEQYF
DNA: TGTGCCAGCAGCCAAGTGGCCCAAAATTCCTACGAGCAGTACTTC

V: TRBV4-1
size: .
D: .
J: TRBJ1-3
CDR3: CASSQADLGFSGNTIYF
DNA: TGCGCCAGCAGCCAAGCCGACTTGGGGTTCTCTGGAAACACCATATATTTT

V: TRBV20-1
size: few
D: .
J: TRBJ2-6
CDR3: CSARDGGVSLSGANVLTF
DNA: TGCAGTGCTAGAGATGGAGGCGTAAGCCTCTCTGGGGCCAACGTCCTGACTTTC